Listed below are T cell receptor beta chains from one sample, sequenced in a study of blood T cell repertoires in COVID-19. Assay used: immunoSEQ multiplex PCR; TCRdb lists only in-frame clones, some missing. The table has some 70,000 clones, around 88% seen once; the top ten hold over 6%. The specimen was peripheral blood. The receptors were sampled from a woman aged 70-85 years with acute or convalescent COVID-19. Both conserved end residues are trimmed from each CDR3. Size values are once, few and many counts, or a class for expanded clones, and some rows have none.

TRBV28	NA	ASSLYRGLNTEAF
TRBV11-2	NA	ASSLAGHSGNTIY
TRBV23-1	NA	ASSQGATLSATNEKLF
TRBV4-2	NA	ASSQTGGNTEAF
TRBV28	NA	ASTAGTVNQPQH
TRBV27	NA	ASSSHPPGQGASTNEKLF
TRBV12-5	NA	ASGLVVGGVTGELF
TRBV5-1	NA	ASSLGQNYGYT
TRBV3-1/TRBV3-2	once	ASSHYPGQGNQETQY
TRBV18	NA	ASSPGTEGYTQY
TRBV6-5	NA	ASNAGNYGYT
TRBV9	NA	ASSATSGTVNTEAF
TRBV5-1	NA	ASSLGAFSTVNTEAF
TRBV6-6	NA	ASSPTGPNYGYT
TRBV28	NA	ASSSAGGSQPQH
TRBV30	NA	AWSAPGDTEAF
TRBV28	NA	ASREEGTNEKLF
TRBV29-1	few	SVDEQGAGYT
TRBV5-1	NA	ASSPMTGDTTEAF
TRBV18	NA	ASSPLTGLEAF
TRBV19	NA	ASSIDPGGRQPQH
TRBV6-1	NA	ASSEPGQAFYGYT
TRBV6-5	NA	ASSFLAGESGQY
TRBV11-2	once	ASSRDRDYGYT
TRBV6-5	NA	ASSSRREGTGELF
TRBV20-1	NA	SPQGAMQY
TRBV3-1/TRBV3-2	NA	ASSRVIGADYGYT
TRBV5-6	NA	ASSLLARSYNEQF
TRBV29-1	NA	SAWDRELAGDYGYT
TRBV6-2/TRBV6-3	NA	ASSPGQGTGTEAF
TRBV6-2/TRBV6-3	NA	ASSYSTRGGANVLT
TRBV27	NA	ATLTAGEQF
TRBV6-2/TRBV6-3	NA	ASSYGLGNTEAF
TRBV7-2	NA	ASSSPTSGRAGNEQF
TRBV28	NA	ASSLLSEGVGNTIY
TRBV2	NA	ASTFGLAGPEFGEQY
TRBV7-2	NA	ASSLDITVNYGYT
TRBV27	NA	ASRTANTGELF
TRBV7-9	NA	ASSSVRGSGANVLT
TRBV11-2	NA	ASSTTGGKLANYGYT
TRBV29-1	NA	SVGGSAREEKLF
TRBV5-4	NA	ASSLATQKVSEQY
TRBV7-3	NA	ASSPRGSYNEQF
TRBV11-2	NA	ASSLLGQGASGNTIY
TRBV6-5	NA	ASRRAGLAQETQY
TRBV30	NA	AWSRGGGDTQY
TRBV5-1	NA	ASSANPPTKGETQY
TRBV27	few	ASSLQAISSYNEQF
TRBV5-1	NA	ASSLAGDRVIRNEQF
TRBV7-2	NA	ASSLIRQGRAIQY
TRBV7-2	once	ASSQNTEAF
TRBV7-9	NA	ASSSPTGGRGNTIY
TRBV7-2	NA	ASSPPTGFSYGTIY
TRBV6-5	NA	ASSPRKLSEKLF